The rows below give T cell receptor beta chains drawn from one sample of a study of blood T cell repertoires in COVID-19. Assay used: immunoSEQ multiplex PCR; TCRdb lists only in-frame clones, some missing. The data contain fewer than 450,000 clones, about 91% of them singletons. Sequences were obtained from peripheral blood. The receptors were gathered from a woman aged 45-59 years with COVID-19, enrolled during active disease. Each CDR3 is given with its conserved first and last residue. The order of the fields is J gene, D gene, V gene, clone size, CDR3 length, CDR3 DNA, CDR3 protein. A D gene is named only where the DNA matches it firmly. For some rows the clone size is stated as once, few or many, or as a class when expanded; others skip it.

TRBJ1-1 NA TRBV19 NA 14 TGTGCCAGTAGTATGGAGGCAGGTTCCACTGAAGCTTTCTTT CASSMEAGSTEAFF
TRBJ2-1 TRBD2 TRBV29-1 NA 14 TGCAGCGCACCGGGACTAGCCACCCGGAATGAGCAGTTCTTC CSAPGLATRNEQFF
TRBJ2-5 TRBD1 TRBV28 NA 13 TGTGCCAGCAGTACAGGGGGCAGGGAGACCCAGTACTTC CASSTGGRETQYF
TRBJ2-1 TRBD2 TRBV4-2 NA 17 TGTGCCAGCAGCCGATCTAGCGGGGGAGACACCTACAATGAGCAGTTCTTC CASSRSSGGDTYNEQFF
TRBJ1-2 TRBD1 TRBV6-5 NA 11 TGTGCCAGCAGGGCAGGGGGTGGCTACACCTTC CASRAGGGYTF
TRBJ1-3 NA TRBV4-2 NA 15 TGTGCCAGCAGCCAACAGAGGGCCACTGGAAACACCATATATTTT CASSQQRATGNTIYF
TRBJ1-2 NA TRBV29-1 NA 11 TGCAGCGTTGGCGCAAACTATGGCTACACCTTC CSVGANYGYTF
TRBJ2-6 NA TRBV5-4 NA 17 TGTGCCAGCAGCCCCGGTACAGGTCTCTCTGGGGCCAACGTCCTGACTTTC CASSPGTGLSGANVLTF
TRBJ2-7 TRBD2 TRBV7-8 NA 17 TGTGCCAGCAGCTCCCCGGCTGGACTAGCGTACCCCTACGAGCAGTACTTC CASSSPAGLAYPYEQYF
TRBJ1-1 TRBD1 TRBV5-1 NA 16 TGCGCCAGCAGCTTAGATCCAGGGGGTCGGGACACTGAAGCTTTCTTT CASSLDPGGRDTEAFF
TRBJ1-2 TRBD1 TRBV11-2 NA 13 TGTGCCAGCTCTAACGCAGGGGGTTGGGGCTACACCTTC CASSNAGGWGYTF
TRBJ1-2 NA TRBV7-2 NA 17 TGTGCCAGCAGCTTAGGCGGGGGGTCAAGAGGGGACAATGGCTACACCTTC CASSLGGGSRGDNGYTF
TRBJ2-7 TRBD1 TRBV14 NA 14 TGTGCCAGCAGCCTCGGGACAGGCTCTCTCGAGCAGTACTTC CASSLGTGSLEQYF
TRBJ1-2 NA TRBV6-2/TRBV6-3 NA 14 TGTGCCAGCAGTTACTCGTCCCCGGGCTATGGCTACACCTTC CASSYSSPGYGYTF
TRBJ2-7 NA TRBV10-1 NA 14 TGCGCCAGCAGTGGTCCGGGAAGCCGCTACGAGCAGTACTTC CASSGPGSRYEQYF
TRBJ2-3 NA TRBV28 NA 12 TGTGCCAGCAGTTTAGTGAGGGATACGCAGTATTTT CASSLVRDTQYF
TRBJ1-5 TRBD1 TRBV28 NA 15 TGTGCCAGCATCCTACAGGGGGAAGTCCATCAGCCCCAGCATTTT CASILQGEVHQPQHF
TRBJ2-5 NA TRBV6-5 NA 13 TGTGCCAGCAGTTACCCCGGGGGTCAGACCCAGTACTTC CASSYPGGQTQYF
TRBJ1-1 NA TRBV5-4 NA 15 TGTGCCAGCAGCTGGGATCGGGGGAGGAACACTGAAGCTTTCTTT CASSWDRGRNTEAFF
TRBJ2-2 TRBD1 TRBV7-6 NA 15 TGTGCCAGCAGCTTGTCGACAGGGGACACCGGGGAGCTGTTTTTT CASSLSTGDTGELFF
TRBJ1-2 NA TRBV3-1/TRBV3-2 NA 16 TGTGCCAGCAGCGGGACGACTAGTCTGAATGTTTATGGCTACACCTTC CASSGTTSLNVYGYTF
TRBJ2-3 NA TRBV14 few 13 TGTGCCAGCAGCCAAGTAGGAGGAGATACGCAGTATTTT CASSQVGGDTQYF
TRBJ2-1 NA TRBV5-4 few 15 TGTGCCAGCAGCTTGGACGGGGGTCCTGACGGTGAGCAGTTCTTC CASSLDGGPDGEQFF
TRBJ2-7 NA TRBV28 NA 15 TGTGCCAGCAGACCCTCCAGGGTCCCCTCCTACGAGCAGTACTTC CASRPSRVPSYEQYF
TRBJ1-1 TRBD1 TRBV20-1 NA 17 TGCAGTGCTAGTGCCATTACGACAGGGATCATGAACACTGAAGCTTTCTTT CSASAITTGIMNTEAFF